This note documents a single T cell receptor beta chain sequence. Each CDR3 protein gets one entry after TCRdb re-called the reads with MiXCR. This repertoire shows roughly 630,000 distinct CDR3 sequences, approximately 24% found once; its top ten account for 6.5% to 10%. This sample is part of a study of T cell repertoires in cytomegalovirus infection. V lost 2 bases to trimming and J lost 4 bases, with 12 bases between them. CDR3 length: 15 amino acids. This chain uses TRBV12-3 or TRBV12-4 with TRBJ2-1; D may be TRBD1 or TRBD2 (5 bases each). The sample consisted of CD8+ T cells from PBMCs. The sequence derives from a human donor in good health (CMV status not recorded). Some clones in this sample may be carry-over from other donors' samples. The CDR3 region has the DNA TGTGCCAGCAGTTTATGGAAGGGACCTTACAATGAGCAGTTCTTC. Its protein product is CASSLWKGPYNEQFF.